The text below deals with one T cell receptor beta chain. Trimming cost V 6 bases and J 12 bases, with 14 bases left between them. The CDR3 is 11 residues long. The germline CDR1 and CDR2 sequences are MDHEN and SYDVKM. This entry is derived from a study of blood T cell repertoires in COVID-19. Sequenced by immunoSEQ multiplex PCR; TCRdb stores in-frame clones only, minus some. The sample carries roughly 150,000 clones, approximately 90% recorded once. The chain employs TRBV28 and TRBJ1-1; D is unclear. The source of this sequence is a woman aged 40 to 55 with acute or convalescent COVID-19. Input material: peripheral blood. In DNA form, the CDR3 reads TGTGCCAGCAGCGTACCGGGAAAAACTTTCTTT. Translating gives CASSVPGKTFF.